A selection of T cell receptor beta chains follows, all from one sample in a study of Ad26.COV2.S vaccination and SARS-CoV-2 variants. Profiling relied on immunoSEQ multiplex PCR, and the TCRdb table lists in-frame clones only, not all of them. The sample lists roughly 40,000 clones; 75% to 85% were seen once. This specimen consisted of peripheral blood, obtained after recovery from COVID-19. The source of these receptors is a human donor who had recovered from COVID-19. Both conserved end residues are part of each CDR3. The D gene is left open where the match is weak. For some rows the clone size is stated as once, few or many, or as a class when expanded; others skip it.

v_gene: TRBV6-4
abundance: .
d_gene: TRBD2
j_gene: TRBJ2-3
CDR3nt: TGTGCCAGCAGCCCAACTAGCGGGGGCACAGATACGCAGTATTTT
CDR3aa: CASSPTSGGTDTQYF

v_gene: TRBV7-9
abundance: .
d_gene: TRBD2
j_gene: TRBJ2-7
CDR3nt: TGTGCCAGCAGCTTTCAGACTAGCGGCTACGAGCAGTACTTC
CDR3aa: CASSFQTSGYEQYF

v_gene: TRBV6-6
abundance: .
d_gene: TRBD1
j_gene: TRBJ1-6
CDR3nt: TGTGCCAGCAGCCCACTCGGGACAGGGAGGAATTCACCCCTCCACTTT
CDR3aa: CASSPLGTGRNSPLHF

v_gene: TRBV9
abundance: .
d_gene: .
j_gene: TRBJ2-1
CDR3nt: TGTGCCAGCAGCGTGGCGTCTTCCTACAATGAGCAGTTCTTC
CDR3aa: CASSVASSYNEQFF

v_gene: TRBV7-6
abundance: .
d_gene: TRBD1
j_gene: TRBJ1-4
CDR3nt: TGTGCCAGCAGCTTAGGGGACAGGGTTGAAAAACTGTTTTTT
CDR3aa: CASSLGDRVEKLFF

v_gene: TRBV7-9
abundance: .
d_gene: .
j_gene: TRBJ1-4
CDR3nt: TGTGCCAGCAGCCTACCCAGGACAGCAACTAATGAAAAACTGTTTTTT
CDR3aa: CASSLPRTATNEKLFF

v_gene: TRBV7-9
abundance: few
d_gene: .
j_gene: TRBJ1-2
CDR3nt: TGTGCCAGCAGCTTGGACGGGGGCGGTGGCTACACCTTC
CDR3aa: CASSLDGGGGYTF

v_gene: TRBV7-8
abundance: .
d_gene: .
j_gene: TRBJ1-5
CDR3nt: TGTGCCAGCAGCTTCGACGGCCCAGGTCAGCCCCAGCATTTT
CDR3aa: CASSFDGPGQPQHF

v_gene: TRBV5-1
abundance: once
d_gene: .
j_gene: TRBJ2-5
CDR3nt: TGCGCCAGCAGACTCCGGACTACCATGGGGGAGACCCAGTACTTC
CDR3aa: CASRLRTTMGETQYF

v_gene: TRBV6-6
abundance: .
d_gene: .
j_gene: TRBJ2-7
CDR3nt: TGTGCCAGCAGTTACCTCGCCCAGGAGAGCTCCTACGAGCAGTACTTC
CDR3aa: CASSYLAQESSYEQYF

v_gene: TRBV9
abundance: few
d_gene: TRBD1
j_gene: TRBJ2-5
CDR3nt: TGTGCCAGCAGCGTAGAAGGGACAGGGAATGGAGAGACCCAGTACTTC
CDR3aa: CASSVEGTGNGETQYF

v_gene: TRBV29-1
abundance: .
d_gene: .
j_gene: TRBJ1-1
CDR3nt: TGCAGCGTTGAAGATCGGACGGGAGGCACTGAAGCTTTCTTT
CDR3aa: CSVEDRTGGTEAFF

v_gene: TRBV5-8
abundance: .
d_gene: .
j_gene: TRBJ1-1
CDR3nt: TGTGCCAGCAGGCAGGGACCGGGGGCTCCAATGGTGAACACTGAAGCTTTCTTT
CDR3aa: CASRQGPGAPMVNTEAFF

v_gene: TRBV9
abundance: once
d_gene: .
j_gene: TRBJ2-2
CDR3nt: TGTGCCAGCAGCTATAACACCGGGGAGCTGTTTTTT
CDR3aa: CASSYNTGELFF

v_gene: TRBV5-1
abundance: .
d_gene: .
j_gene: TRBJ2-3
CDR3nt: TGCGCCAGCAGCTTGGGGGGGCCTGGCACAGATACGCAGTATTTT
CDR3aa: CASSLGGPGTDTQYF

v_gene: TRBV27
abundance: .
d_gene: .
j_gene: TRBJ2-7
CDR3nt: TGTGCCAGCAGTTCATTCGGGACTCCCAGGGAGCAGTACTTC
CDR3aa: CASSSFGTPREQYF

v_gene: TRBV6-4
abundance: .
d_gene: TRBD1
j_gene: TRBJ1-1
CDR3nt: TGTGCCAGCAGGAGGGACAGAATGACTGAAGCTTTCTTT
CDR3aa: CASRRDRMTEAFF

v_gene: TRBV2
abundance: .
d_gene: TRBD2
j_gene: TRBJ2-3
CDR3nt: TGTGCCAGCAAAAGGCTAGCGGGGAGCACAGATACGCAGTATTTT
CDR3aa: CASKRLAGSTDTQYF

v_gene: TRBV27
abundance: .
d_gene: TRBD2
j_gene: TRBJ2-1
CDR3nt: TGTGCCAGCAAGGGGACTACGTCCTACAATGAGCAGTTCTTC
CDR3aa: CASKGTTSYNEQFF

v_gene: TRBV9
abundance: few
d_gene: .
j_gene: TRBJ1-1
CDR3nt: TGTGCCAGCAGCGTAGCTGTCGGGAACACTGAAGCTTTCTTT
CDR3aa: CASSVAVGNTEAFF

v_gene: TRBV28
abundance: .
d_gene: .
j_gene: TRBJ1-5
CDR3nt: TGTGCCAGCAGTTTTGCTCAACGGCTGAGCAATCAGCCCCAGCATTTT
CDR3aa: CASSFAQRLSNQPQHF

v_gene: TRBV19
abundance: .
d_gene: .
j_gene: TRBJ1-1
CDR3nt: TGTGCCAGTAGTGCAGGCCCGGCGAAAAACACTGAAGCTTTCTTT
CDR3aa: CASSAGPAKNTEAFF

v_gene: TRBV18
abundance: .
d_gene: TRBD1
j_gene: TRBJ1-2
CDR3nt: TGTGCCAGCTCACCAACAGGGGCAGGGGAAGGCTACACCTTC
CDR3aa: CASSPTGAGEGYTF

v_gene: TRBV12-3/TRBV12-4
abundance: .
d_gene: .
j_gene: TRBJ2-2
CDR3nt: TGTGCCAGCAGTTACAGGAACACCGGGGAGCTGTTTTTT
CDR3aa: CASSYRNTGELFF

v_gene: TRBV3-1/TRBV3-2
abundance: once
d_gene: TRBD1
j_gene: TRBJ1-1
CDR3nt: TGTGCCAGCAGCCCGCGGACAGGGTTTGATTCCACTGAAGCTTTCTTT
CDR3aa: CASSPRTGFDSTEAFF

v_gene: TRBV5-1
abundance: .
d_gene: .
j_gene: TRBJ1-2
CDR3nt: TGCGCCAGCAGCTTGGCTGGGGCAGAAGCTAACTATGGCTACACCTTC
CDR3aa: CASSLAGAEANYGYTF

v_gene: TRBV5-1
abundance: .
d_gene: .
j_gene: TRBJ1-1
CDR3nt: TGCGCCAGCAGCTTGCAGGGGTCCACTGAAGCTTTCTTT
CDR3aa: CASSLQGSTEAFF

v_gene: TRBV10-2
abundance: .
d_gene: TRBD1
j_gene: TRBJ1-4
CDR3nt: TGCGCCAGCAGTGAGTTAACCAACAGGGGTCTCGGGGAAAAACTGTTTTTT
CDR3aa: CASSELTNRGLGEKLFF

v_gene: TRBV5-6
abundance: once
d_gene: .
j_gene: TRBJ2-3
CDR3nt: TGTGCCAGCAGCTTGTTCGGCGGGAACTACCCGGGTAGCACAGATACGCAGTATTTT
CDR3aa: CASSLFGGNYPGSTDTQYF

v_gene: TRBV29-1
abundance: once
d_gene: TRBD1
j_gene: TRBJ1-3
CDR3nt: TGCAGCGTTGAAGGGGCAGGGACAGGTCCTGGAAACACCATATATTTT
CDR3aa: CSVEGAGTGPGNTIYF

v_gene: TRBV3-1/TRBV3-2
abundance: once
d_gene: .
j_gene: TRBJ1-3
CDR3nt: TGTGCCAGCAGCCAAGACGAGAGGCAGGGCATATATTTT
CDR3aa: CASSQDERQGIYF

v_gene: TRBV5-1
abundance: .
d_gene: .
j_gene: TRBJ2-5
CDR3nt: TGCGCCAGCAGCTTGGCACGGGAGACCCAGTACTTC
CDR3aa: CASSLARETQYF

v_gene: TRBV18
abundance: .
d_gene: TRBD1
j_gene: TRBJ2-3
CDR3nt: TGTGCCAGCTCACTGGACAGGAGCACAGATACGCAGTATTTT
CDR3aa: CASSLDRSTDTQYF

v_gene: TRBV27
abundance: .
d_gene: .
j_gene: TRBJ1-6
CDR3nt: TGTGCCAGCAGTACTCGACAGGATGGGCATTCACCCCTCCACTTT
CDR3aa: CASSTRQDGHSPLHF

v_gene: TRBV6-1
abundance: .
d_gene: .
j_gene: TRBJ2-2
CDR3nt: TGTGCCAGCAGTGCTCAGGCACAAATGAACACCGGGGAGCTGTTTTTT
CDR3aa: CASSAQAQMNTGELFF

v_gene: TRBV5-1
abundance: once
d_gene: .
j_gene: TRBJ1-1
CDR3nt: TGCGCCAGCAGCTTGAGGAACTTGGGGATGAACACTGAAGCTTTCTTT
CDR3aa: CASSLRNLGMNTEAFF

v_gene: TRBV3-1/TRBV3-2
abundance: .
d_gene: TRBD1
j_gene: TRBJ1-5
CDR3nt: TGTGCCAGCAGCCAACGGACAGGGGGCCAAATTAGCAATCAGCCCCAGCATTTT
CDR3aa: CASSQRTGGQISNQPQHF

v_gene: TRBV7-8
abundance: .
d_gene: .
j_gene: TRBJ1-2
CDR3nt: TGTGCCAGCAGCTTAGGGACAGCAAGTGCCTATGGCTACACCTTC
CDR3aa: CASSLGTASAYGYTF

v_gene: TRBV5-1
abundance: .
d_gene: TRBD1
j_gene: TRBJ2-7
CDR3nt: TGCGCCAGCAGCAGGGCCGGGACAGACTACGAGCAGTACTTC
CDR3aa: CASSRAGTDYEQYF

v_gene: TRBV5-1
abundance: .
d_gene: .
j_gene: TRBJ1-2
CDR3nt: TGCGCCAGCAGCCCGGCTTATTGGACGGCCAGGGGAAGCTACACCTTC
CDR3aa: CASSPAYWTARGSYTF

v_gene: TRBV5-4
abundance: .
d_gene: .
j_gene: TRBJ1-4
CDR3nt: TGTGCCAGCAGCCCCGGGACGGTGAATGAAAAACTGTTTTTT
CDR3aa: CASSPGTVNEKLFF

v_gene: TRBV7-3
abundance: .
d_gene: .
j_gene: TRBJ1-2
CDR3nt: TGTGCCAGCAGCCTTTCAGGGTTCGTTGATTATGGCTACACCTTC
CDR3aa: CASSLSGFVDYGYTF

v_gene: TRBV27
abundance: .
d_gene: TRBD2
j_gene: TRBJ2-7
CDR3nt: TGTGCCAGCAGCCTACGTCGGGGGGTCCAATACGAGCAGTACTTC
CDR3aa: CASSLRRGVQYEQYF

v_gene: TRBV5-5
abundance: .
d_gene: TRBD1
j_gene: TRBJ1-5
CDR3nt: TGTGCCAGCAGCGCCAGACAGGGGCTCCATCAGCCCCAGCATTTT
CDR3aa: CASSARQGLHQPQHF

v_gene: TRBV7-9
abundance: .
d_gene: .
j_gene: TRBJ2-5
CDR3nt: TGTGCCAGCAGGTACAGGGATGAGACCCAGTACTTC
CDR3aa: CASRYRDETQYF

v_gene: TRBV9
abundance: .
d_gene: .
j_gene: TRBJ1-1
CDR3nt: TGTGCCAGCAGCGAGGGGGTGGGACAGAACACTGAAGCTTTCTTT
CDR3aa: CASSEGVGQNTEAFF

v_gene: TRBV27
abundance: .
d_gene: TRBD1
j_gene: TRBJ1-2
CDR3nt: TGTGCCAGCAGTTTAGACAGGGTAACCTATGGCTACACCTTC
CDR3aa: CASSLDRVTYGYTF

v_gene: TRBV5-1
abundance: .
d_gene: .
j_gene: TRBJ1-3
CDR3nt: TGCGCCAGCAGCTTGGAGTATGGGGGTCAGACCTCTGGAAACACCATATATTTT
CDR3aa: CASSLEYGGQTSGNTIYF

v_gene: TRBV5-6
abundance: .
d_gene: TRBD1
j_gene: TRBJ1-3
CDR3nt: TGTGCCAGCAACCGGAGGGACAGGGACAGAAACACCATATATTTT
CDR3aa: CASNRRDRDRNTIYF

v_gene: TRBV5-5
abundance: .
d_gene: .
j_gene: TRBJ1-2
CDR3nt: TGTGCCAGCAGCTTGGTTAGAGGGGACAACGATGGCTACACCTTC
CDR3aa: CASSLVRGDNDGYTF

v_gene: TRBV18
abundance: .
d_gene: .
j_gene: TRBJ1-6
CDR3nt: TGTGCCAGCTCACCTGCTGGGATGGATTCACCCCTCCACTTT
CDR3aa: CASSPAGMDSPLHF

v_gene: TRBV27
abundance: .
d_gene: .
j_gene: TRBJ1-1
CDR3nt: TGTGCCAGCAGTTTAAGTGTCGGGGGCACTGAAGCTTTCTTT
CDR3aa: CASSLSVGGTEAFF

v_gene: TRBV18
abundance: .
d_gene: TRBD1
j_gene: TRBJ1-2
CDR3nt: TGTGCCAGCTCACCGAGGGGACAGGGAGCTAACTATGGCTACACCTTC
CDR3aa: CASSPRGQGANYGYTF

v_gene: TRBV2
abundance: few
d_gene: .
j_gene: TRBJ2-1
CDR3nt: TGTGCCAGCTCTTTCTCCGACAATGAGCAGTTCTTC
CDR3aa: CASSFSDNEQFF

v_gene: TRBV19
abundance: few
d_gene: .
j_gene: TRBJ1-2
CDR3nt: TGTGCCAGTAGTATAGTCCTCGGGGCCCCGGATGGCTACACCTTC
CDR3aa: CASSIVLGAPDGYTF